This TCR beta chain comes out of a study of T cells in localized non-small cell lung cancer. Study findings and constraints: Median approximately 61 top-100 tumor clones were shared with paired adjacent lung. Clonality peaked in uninvolved adjacent lung rather than tumor.

Clones were read by immunoSEQ multiplex PCR, and TCRdb kept only the in-frame ones, dropping some. Of 9,400 or so clones in the sample, roughly 88% are singletons; the top ten hold roughly 15%. Germline-derived CDR1 and CDR2 are SGHDT and YYEEEE. CDR3 length: 14 residues. V lost 2 bases and J 5 bases, leaving 11 bases between the germline ends. This clone appeared a few times. Its antigen is not identified. The chain uses TRBV5-6 and TRBJ2-1; D is possibly TRBD2 (6 bases). The receptor was derived from a male donor at least 60 years old with stage III squamous cell lung carcinoma. This specimen was peripheral blood, taken before any cancer treatment. The CDR3 spells CASSFLRGNNEQFF. The CDR3, as DNA: TGTGCCAGCAGCTTCTTGCGGGGAAACAATGAGCAGTTCTTC.